This TCR beta chain was documented in a study of blood T cells in healthy people across ages (dated by TCRdb to about 2015). For the study in its entirety: In model experiments, template switching captured about one uniquely barcoded TCR beta cDNA molecule for every two T cells. To avoid experimental bias, donors of different ages were randomly spread across the sequencing lanes. Donors were grouped into four age groups: young (average about 15 years), middle-aged (around 39), aged (approximately 67) and long-lived (about 89). For two donors (one aged 18 to 30 and one aged 80 or older), the study analyzed two additional independent replicas of 1 million unique cDNA reads from the same blood draw. Using deep sequencing normalized with unique cDNA molecular identifiers, the study measured how TCR beta repertoire diversity changes with age. Here is what the overall study found, with its caveats: There was a strong correlation between observed TCR beta diversity and the percentage of naive T cells measured by flow cytometry. Observed TCR beta diversity per million T cells fell roughly linearly with age, and a significant reduction was already apparent by age around 40. Estimates of total diversity based on one million sequenced T cells were considered lower bounds and underestimates. Because the CMV infection status of the donors was unknown, age-related changes in expanded clonotypes may potentially have been confounded. Bulk unsorted PBMC profiling prevented conclusive comparison of naive and antigen-experienced compartments. The long-lived group showed more naive CD4+ T cells, fewer expanded clones and increased TCR diversity than the aged group, suggesting age selection.

The roughly 37 donors, aged 6 to 90 years, were systemically healthy Caucasian individuals from Russia. Approximately 11 milliliters of peripheral blood were drawn from each donor into EDTA-treated Vacutainer tubes. Ficoll-Paque density-gradient centrifugation was used to isolate PBMCs, with at least 6.5 million per sample. Total RNA was extracted from PBMCs with Trizol reagent, with at least 6 micrograms obtained per sample. The percentages of naive CD45RAhigh/CD27high T cells were determined by flow cytometry on a PBMC aliquot from every donor. In the case of this clonotype: No cognate antigen has been identified for it. Nothing much larger sits one base from this clone, and base qualities are not available.

The germline V gene gives CDR1 as MNHEY and CDR2 as SVGAGI. Spanning cysteine to phenylalanine, the CDR3 consists of 15 amino acids. The sequence is cut down to CDR3 DNA, 45 bases in frame from base 1. V is shortened by 2 bases, J by 0 bases, and the region joining them spans 5 bases. Library preparation employed 5' RACE. The listed sequencing device is Illumina HiSeq 2500. A second 7 to 11 cycle PCR used a sample-barcoded 5' primer and a J-beta primer mix. Each TCR beta cDNA molecule received a unique molecular identifier from a template-switch 5' adaptor carrying 12 random nucleotides. Each sample yielded at least 2.5 million CDR3-containing paired-end reads. First-strand cDNA synthesis was performed from all RNA using the Mint cDNA synthesis kit, with priming by a TRBC-specific oligonucleotide. All cDNA was treated with uracil-DNA glycosylase and then went through a first 18-cycle PCR with the universal primers M1SS and BC2_uni_R. As for the original processing: Each sample was normalized by randomly selecting 1 million high-quality reads, each carrying a distinct molecular identifier. Instead of being binned into consensus sequences, reads with shared molecular identifiers were discarded. MiTCR, run with a Q25 quality threshold and the strictest error-elimination algorithm, handled CDR3 identification, clonotype clustering and error correction. Lower-bound total TCR beta diversity was estimated with a nonparametric unseen species model using Euler transformation. The raw public reads went through TCRdb reprocessing: fastp at Q25, MiXCR clone calling, in-frame beta chains kept. Rows with one shared CDR3 protein collapse into an entry with the most common genes and DNA. These V and J calls derive from TCRdb rather than the authors' analysis. Recorded for this sample are hundreds of thousands of distinct CDR3 sequences; around 42% of them occurred a single time. The ten largest clones capture around 21% of the sample.

The sequence came from a man aged 60 to 75 in good health. The material sequenced was blood. The sequence is built from TRBV6-5 and TRBJ2-6; matching of 5 bases hints at TRBD1 as the D gene. The CDR3 protein is CASSYDSSGANVLTF. The sequence in DNA is TGTGCCAGCAGTTACGACAGCTCTGGGGCCAACGTCCTGACTTTC.